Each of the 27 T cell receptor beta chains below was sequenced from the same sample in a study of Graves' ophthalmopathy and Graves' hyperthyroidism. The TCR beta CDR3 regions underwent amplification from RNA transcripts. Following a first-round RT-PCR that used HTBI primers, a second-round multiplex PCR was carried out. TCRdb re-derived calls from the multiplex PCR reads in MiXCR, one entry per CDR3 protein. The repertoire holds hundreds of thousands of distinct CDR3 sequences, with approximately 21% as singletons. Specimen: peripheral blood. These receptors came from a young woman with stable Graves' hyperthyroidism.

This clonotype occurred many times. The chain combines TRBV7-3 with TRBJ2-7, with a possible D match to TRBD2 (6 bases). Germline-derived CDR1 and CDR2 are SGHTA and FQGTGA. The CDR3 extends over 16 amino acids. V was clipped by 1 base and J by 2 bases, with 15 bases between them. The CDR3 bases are TGTGCCAGCAGCTTAAAGGAGGAGGAGGGGACCTACGAGCAGTACTTC. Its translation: CASSLKEEEGTYEQYF.

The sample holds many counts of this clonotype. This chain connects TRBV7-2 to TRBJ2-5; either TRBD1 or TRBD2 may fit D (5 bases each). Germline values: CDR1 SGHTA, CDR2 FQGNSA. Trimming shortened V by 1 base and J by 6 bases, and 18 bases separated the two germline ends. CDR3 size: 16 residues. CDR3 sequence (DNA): TGTGCCAGCAGCTTAGTTGTGGCCGGGGCGGAACAGACCCAGTACTTC. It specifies CASSLVVAGAEQTQYF.

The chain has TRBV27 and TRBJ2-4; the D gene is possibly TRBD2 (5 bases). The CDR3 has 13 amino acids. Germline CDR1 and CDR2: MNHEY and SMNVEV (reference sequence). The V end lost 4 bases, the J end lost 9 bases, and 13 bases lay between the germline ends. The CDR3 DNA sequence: TGTGCCAGCAGTTCTGACCCCGAGGGCATTCAGTACTTC. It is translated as CASSSDPEGIQYF.

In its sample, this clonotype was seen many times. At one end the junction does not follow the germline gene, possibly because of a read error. The CDR3 sequence: CATSLVAGGNSPLHF. The DNA of the CDR3 is TGTGCCACCAGTTTAGTGGCAGGGGGAAATTCACCCCTCCACTTT. The chain couples TRBV27 to TRBJ1-6; 7 bases map to TRBD1. Per germline, CDR1 MNHEY and CDR2 SMNVEV (reference sequence). This CDR3 has 15 residues.

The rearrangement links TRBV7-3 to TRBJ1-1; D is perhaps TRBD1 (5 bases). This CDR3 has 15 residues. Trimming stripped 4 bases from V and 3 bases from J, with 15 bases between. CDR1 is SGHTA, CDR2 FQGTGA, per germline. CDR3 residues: CASSSARARYTEAFF. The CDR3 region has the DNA TGTGCCAGCAGCTCCGCCAGGGCGCGGTACACTGAAGCTTTCTTT.

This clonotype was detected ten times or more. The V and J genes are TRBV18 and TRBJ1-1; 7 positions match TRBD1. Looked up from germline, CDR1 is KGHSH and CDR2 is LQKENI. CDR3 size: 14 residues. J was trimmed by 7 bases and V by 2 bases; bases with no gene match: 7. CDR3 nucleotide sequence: TGTGCCAGCTCACCAGTCTGGGACAGAGGTGAAGCTTTCTTT. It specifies CASSPVWDRGEAFF.

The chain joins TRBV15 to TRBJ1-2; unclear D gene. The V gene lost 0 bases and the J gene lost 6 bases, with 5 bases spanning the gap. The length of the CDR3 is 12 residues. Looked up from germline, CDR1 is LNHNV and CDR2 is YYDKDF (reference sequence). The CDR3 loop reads CATSRDRNGYTF. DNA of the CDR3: TGTGCCACCAGCAGAGACAGGAATGGCTACACCTTC. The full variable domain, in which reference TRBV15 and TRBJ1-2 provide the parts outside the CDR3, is DAMVIQNPRYQVTQFGKPVTLSCSQTLNHNVMYWYQQKSSQAPKLLFHYYDKDFNNEADTPDNFQSRRPNTSFCFLDIRSPGLGDTAMYLCATSRDRNGYTFGSGTRLTVV.

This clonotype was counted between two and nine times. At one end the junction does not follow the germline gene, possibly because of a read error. This CDR3 reads CASSEDGRNTLYF. As DNA, the CDR3 is TGTGCCAGCAGTGAAGATGGCAGAAACACCTTATATTTT. The chain carries TRBV6-1 and TRBJ1-3; D unclear. CDR3 length equals 13 residues. The germline V gene has CDR1 MNHNS and CDR2 SASEGT.

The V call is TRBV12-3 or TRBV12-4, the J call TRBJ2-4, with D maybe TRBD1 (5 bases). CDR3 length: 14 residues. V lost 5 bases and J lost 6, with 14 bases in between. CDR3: CASSQDTLRNIQYF. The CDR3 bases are TGTGCCAGCAGTCAGGACACCCTGAGAAACATTCAGTACTTC.

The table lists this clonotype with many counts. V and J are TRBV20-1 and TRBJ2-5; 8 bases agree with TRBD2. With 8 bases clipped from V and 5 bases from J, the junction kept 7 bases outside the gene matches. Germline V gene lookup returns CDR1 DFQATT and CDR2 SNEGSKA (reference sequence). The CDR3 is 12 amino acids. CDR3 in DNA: TGCAGTCCTGGGACTAGTTCGGAGACCCAGTACTTC. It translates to CSPGTSSETQYF.

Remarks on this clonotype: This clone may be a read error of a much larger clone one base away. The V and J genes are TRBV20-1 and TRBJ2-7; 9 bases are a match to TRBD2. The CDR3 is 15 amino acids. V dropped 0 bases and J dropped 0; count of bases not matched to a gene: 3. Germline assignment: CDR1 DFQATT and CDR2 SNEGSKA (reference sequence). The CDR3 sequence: CSARDTSGFSYEQYV. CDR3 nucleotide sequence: TGCAGTGCTAGAGATACTAGCGGGTTCTCCTACGAGCAGTACGTC.

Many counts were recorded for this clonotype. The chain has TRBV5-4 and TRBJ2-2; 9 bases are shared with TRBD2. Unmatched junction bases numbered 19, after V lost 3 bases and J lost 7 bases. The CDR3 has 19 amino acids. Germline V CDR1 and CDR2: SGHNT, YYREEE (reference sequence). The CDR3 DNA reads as TGTGCCAGCAGCTCACTGCCGGGACTAGCTGTCAGAGTTGGCGGGGAGCTGTTTTTT. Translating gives CASSSLPGLAVRVGGELFF.

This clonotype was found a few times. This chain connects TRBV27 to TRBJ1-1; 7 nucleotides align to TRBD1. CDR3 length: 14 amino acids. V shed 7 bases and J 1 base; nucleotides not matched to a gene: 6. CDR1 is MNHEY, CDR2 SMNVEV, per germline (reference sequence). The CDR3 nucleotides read TGTGCCAGCATTCCCCGGACAGGGAACACTGAAGCTTTCTTT. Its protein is CASIPRTGNTEAFF.

CDR3 coding DNA: TGTGCCAGCAGACCCTCACGAGGGGGAGAGGAGACCCAGTACTTC. Translated, it gives CASRPSRGGEETQYF. This rearrangement joins TRBV12-3 or TRBV12-4 to TRBJ2-5; a possible D gene is TRBD1 (6 bases). V was trimmed by 6 bases and J by 5 bases, leaving 19 bases between them. This CDR3 spans 15 amino acids.

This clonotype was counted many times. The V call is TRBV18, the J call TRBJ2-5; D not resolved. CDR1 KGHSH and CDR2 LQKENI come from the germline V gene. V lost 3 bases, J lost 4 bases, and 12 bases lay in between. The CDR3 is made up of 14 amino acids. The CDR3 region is CASSPDVVTETQYF. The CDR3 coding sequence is TGTGCCAGCTCACCCGACGTAGTCACAGAGACCCAGTACTTC.

This CDR3 is CASSSNDRAYNSPLHF. CDR3 coding DNA: TGTGCCAGCAGTTCCAACGACAGGGCCTATAATTCACCCCTCCACTTT. The gene calls are TRBV28 and TRBJ1-6; TRBD1 matches 7 bases. The length of the CDR3 is 16 residues. The trim removed 4 bases at V and 2 bases at J, leaving 5 bases unmatched. Per the germline V gene, CDR1 is MDHEN and CDR2 is SYDVKM.

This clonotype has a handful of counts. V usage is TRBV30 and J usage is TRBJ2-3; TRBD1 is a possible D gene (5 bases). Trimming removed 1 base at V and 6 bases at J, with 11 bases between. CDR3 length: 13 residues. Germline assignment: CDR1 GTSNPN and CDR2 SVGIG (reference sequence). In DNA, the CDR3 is TGTGCCTGGAGTGACGGACGACAGGATACGCAGTATTTT. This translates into CAWSDGRQDTQYF.

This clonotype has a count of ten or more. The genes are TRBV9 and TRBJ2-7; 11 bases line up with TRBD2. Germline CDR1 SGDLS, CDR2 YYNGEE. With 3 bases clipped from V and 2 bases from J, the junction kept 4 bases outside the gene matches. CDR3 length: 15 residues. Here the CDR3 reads CASSAGTSGTYEQYF. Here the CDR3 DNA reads TGTGCCAGCAGCGCCGGGACTAGCGGCACCTACGAGCAGTACTTC.

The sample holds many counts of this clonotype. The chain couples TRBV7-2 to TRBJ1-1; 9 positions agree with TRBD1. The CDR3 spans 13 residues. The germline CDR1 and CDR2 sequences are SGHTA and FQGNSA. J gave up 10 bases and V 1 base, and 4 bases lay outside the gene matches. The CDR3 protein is CASSLGDRARAFF. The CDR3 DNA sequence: TGTGCCAGCAGCTTAGGGGACAGGGCCCGAGCTTTCTTT.

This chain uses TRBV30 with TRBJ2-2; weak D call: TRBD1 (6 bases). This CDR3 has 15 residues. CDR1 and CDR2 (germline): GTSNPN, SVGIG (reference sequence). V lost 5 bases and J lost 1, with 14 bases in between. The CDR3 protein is CAWGQGTQNTGELFF. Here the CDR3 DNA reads TGTGCCTGGGGGCAGGGGACACAGAACACCGGGGAGCTGTTTTTT.

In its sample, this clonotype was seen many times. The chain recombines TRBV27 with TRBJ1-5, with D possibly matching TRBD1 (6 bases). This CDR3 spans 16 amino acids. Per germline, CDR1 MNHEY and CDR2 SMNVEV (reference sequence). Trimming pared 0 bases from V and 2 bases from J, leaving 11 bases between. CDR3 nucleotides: TGTGCCAGCAGTTTATCCTACAGGGTGGGCAATCAGCCCCAGCATTTT. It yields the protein CASSLSYRVGNQPQHF.

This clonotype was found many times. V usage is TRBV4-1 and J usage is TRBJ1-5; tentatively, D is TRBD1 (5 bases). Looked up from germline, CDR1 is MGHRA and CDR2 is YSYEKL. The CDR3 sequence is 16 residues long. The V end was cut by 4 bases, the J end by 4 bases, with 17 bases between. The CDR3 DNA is TGCGCCAGCAGCCTCCAGGCGGGGGGTGGTAATCAGCCCCAGCATTTT. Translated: CASSLQAGGGNQPQHF.

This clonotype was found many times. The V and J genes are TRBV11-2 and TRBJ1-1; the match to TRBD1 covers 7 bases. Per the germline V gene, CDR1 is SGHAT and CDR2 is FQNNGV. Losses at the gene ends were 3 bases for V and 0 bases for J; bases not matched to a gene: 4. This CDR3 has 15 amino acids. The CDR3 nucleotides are TGTGCCAGCAGCTTTCCGGGACAGATGAACACTGAAGCTTTCTTT. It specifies CASSFPGQMNTEAFF.

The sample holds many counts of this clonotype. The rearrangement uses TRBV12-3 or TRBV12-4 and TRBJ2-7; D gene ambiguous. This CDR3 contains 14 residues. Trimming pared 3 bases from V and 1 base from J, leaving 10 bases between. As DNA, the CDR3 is TGTGCCAGCAGTTTGATGGCGGCGTCCTACGAGCAGTACTTC. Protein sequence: CASSLMAASYEQYF.

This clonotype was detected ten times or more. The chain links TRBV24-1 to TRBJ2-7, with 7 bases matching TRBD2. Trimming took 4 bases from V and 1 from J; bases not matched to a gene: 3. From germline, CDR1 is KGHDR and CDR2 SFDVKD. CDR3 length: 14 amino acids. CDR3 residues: CATSDSGRSYEQYF. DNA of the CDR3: TGTGCCACCAGTGACTCCGGGAGGTCCTACGAGCAGTACTTC.

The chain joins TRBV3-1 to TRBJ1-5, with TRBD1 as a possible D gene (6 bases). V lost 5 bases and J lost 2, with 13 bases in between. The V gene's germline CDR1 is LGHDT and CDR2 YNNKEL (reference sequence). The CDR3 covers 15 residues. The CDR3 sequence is CASSSLSGGNQPQHF. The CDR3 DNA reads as TGTGCCAGCAGCTCCCTTTCAGGGGGCAATCAGCCCCAGCATTTT.

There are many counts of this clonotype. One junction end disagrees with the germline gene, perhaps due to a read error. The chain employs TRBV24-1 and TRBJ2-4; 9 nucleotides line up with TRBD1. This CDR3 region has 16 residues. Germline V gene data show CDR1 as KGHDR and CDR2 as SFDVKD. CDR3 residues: CATSGTGAEGKNIKYF. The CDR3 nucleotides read TGTGCCACCAGTGGGACAGGGGCCGAAGGCAAAAACATTAAGTACTTC.